The 20 T cell receptor beta chains below come from one sample, sequenced in a study of Graves' ophthalmopathy and Graves' hyperthyroidism. CDR3 regions of TCR beta were amplified from RNA transcripts. Second-round multiplex PCR followed a first-round RT-PCR using HTBI primers. One entry per CDR3 protein, called by TCRdb with MiXCR from the multiplex PCR reads. Among about 380,000 distinct CDR3 sequences, about 16% were seen once, and the ten largest hold 5.5% to 7%. The source material was peripheral blood. The receptors originated from a woman younger than 30 with stable Graves' hyperthyroidism.

This clonotype was counted ten times or more. The gene calls are TRBV7-2 and TRBJ2-5; D call uncertain. This CDR3 comprises 17 residues. V lost 1 base, J lost 5 bases, and 20 bases lay in between. Germline values: CDR1 SGHTA, CDR2 FQGNSA. The CDR3 DNA follows: TGTGCCAGCAGCTTAGGGTCCTATTTGGGCATTCGGGAGACCCAGTACTTC. This encodes CASSLGSYLGIRETQYF.

The chain has TRBV28 and TRBJ2-5; no firm D call. The CDR3 is 15 residues long. The ends were cut back, 6 bases at V and 4 bases at J, with 18 bases in the middle. Germline lookup yields CDR1 MDHEN and CDR2 SYDVKM. CDR3 sequence (DNA): TGTGCCAGCAGCCGCAATGACGGTTTCAGAGAGACCCAGTACTTC. Residues: CASSRNDGFRETQYF.

This clonotype occurred many times. The gene calls are TRBV19 and TRBJ2-5; 7 bases are a match to TRBD1. From germline, CDR1 is LNHDA and CDR2 SQIVND (reference sequence). Unmatched junction bases numbered 8, after V lost 2 bases and J lost 5 bases. CDR3 length equals 15 residues. The CDR3 is CASSITRGSVETQYF. In DNA, the CDR3 is TGTGCCAGTAGTATAACCAGGGGGTCGGTGGAGACCCAGTACTTC.

This clonotype was found many times. The rearrangement uses TRBV13 and TRBJ2-7; 10 bases map to TRBD2. V trimming: 0 bases; J trimming: 3 bases; junction bases outside the gene matches: 2. CDR1 PRHDT and CDR2 FYEKMQ come from the germline V gene (reference sequence). The CDR3 loop spans 15 amino acids. The DNA for the CDR3 is TGTGCCAGCAGCTTAGGTAGCGGGGGGATCTACGAGCAGTACTTC. It yields the protein CASSLGSGGIYEQYF.

This clonotype was seen at least ten times. The chain recombines TRBV19 with TRBJ2-7; no clear D. The CDR3 totals 13 residues. The V and J ends lost 3 bases and 6 bases respectively, with 12 bases between them. Germline V gene sequence: CDR1 LNHDA, CDR2 SQIVND (reference sequence). Here the CDR3 DNA reads TGTGCCAGTAGTATCACTTCGGACCGCGAGCAGTACTTC. Its translation: CASSITSDREQYF.

This clonotype was observed many times. The rearrangement links TRBV7-3 to TRBJ2-7; D remains unclear. Trimming left V 2 bases short and J 7 bases short, with 12 bases between. Looked up from germline, CDR1 is SGHTA and CDR2 is FQGTGA. CDR3 length equals 13 residues. In DNA form, the CDR3 reads TGTGCCAGCAGCTTACACGCCCTGGGGGAGCAGTACTTC. This translates into CASSLHALGEQYF.

Many counts were recorded for this clonotype. The rearrangement joins TRBV12-3 or TRBV12-4 to TRBJ1-5; D ambiguous. With 2 bases removed from V and 4 bases from J, the gap between germline ends came to 6 bases. CDR3 size: 13 residues. This CDR3 reads CASSLSQNQPQHF. In DNA form, the CDR3 reads TGTGCCAGCAGTTTAAGCCAAAATCAGCCCCAGCATTTT.

This clonotype was recorded many times. The chain employs TRBV18 and TRBJ1-2; unclear D gene. V gave up 5 bases and J gave up 2 bases, with 12 bases separating them. CDR1 is KGHSH, CDR2 LQKENI, per germline. The CDR3 is 14 residues long. DNA of the CDR3: TGTGCCAGCTCAGGGAAGGGAGAGAACTATGGCTACACCTTC. Its protein product is CASSGKGENYGYTF.

CDR3 loop: CASSLTTGGGYGYTF. CDR3 coding DNA: TGTGCCAGCAGCTTAACGACAGGGGGGGGCTATGGCTACACCTTC. The J gene is TRBJ1-2, the V gene TRBV7-2; 9 bases map to TRBD1. The CDR3 extends over 15 amino acids. Germline values: CDR1 SGHTA, CDR2 FQGNSA. J was trimmed by 4 bases and V by 2 bases; bases with no gene match: 5. Looking up the rest from reference TRBV7-2 and TRBJ1-2 gives the full variable domain: GAGVSQSPSNKVTEKGKDVELRCDPISGHTALYWYRQSLGQGLEFLIYFQGNSAPDKSGLPSDRFSAERTGGSVSTLTIQRTQQEDSAVYLCASSLTTGGGYGYTFGSGTRLTVV.

V gene TRBV2 combines with J gene TRBJ1-6; no clear D. With 5 bases removed from V and 8 bases from J, the gap between germline ends came to 10 bases. The CDR3 has 13 amino acids. CDR1 and CDR2 (germline): SNHLY, FYNNEI. The DNA for the CDR3 is TGTGCCAGCAGTCAAAGTCGTTATTCACCCCTCCACTTT. Translating it yields CASSQSRYSPLHF.

This clonotype was counted many times. This chain connects TRBV11-3 to TRBJ2-7; the D gene is possibly TRBD2 (6 bases). The ends were cut back, 1 base at V and 3 bases at J, with 10 bases in the middle. The V gene's germline CDR1 is SGHNT and CDR2 YENEEA. The CDR3 length is 14 residues. In DNA, the CDR3 is TGTGCCAGCAGCTTAGGTACGACTAGCTACGAGCAGTACTTC. Translation: CASSLGTTSYEQYF. The whole variable domain, remainder taken from reference TRBV11-3 and TRBJ2-7, is EAGVVQSPRYKIIEKKQPVAFWCNPISGHNTLYWYLQNLGQGPELLIRYENEEAVDDSQLPKDRFSAERLKGVDSTLKIQPAELGDSAVYLCASSLGTTSYEQYFGPGTRLTVT.

The chain couples TRBV7-3 to TRBJ1-2, with 8 nucleotides matching TRBD1. Germline V gives CDR1 SGHTA, CDR2 FQGTGA. The CDR3 runs 13 residues. V shed 4 bases and J 7 bases; nucleotides not matched to a gene: 5. The CDR3 sequence is CASSSSGGAGYTF. DNA of the CDR3: TGTGCCAGCAGCTCCTCAGGGGGCGCTGGCTACACCTTC.

This clonotype was observed at least ten times. The rearrangement links TRBV6-2 or TRBV6-3 to TRBJ1-1, with 10 bases matching TRBD1. The germline V gene has CDR1 MNHEY and CDR2 SVGEGT. V dropped 6 bases and J dropped 2; count of bases not matched to a gene: 6. The CDR3 contains 15 residues. The chain's CDR3 is CASRPTGGFNTEAFF. DNA for the CDR3: TGTGCCAGCAGACCGACAGGGGGCTTCAACACTGAAGCTTTCTTT.

Regarding this clonotype: This may come from a read error, since a much larger clone is one base off. The chain links TRBV12-3 or TRBV12-4 to TRBJ1-2; 11 bases align to TRBD1. The CDR3 has 15 amino acids. Written as DNA, the CDR3 is TGTGCCAGCCGTTTCCCCACCGGACAGGGGGCGGGCTACACCTTC. Protein: CASRFPTGQGAGYTF.

The sample holds many counts of this clonotype. This chain links TRBV7-9 with TRBJ2-2; possibly TRBD2 for D (6 bases). The CDR3 runs to 13 residues. Per the germline V gene, CDR1 is SEHNR and CDR2 is FQNEAQ (reference sequence). V lost 5 bases and J lost 4, with 8 bases in between. For the CDR3, the DNA is TGTGCCAGCAGCGCGGGACTCACCGGGGAGCTGTTTTTT. It is translated as CASSAGLTGELFF.

This clonotype was seen at least ten times. J is TRBJ1-6 and V is TRBV20-1; weak D call: TRBD1 (6 bases). The germline gives CDR1 DFQATT, CDR2 SNEGSKA (reference sequence). This CDR3 has 14 residues. Trimming cost V 1 base and J 4 bases, with 8 bases left between them. The CDR3 is CSARAGQYNSPLHF. The CDR3 nucleotides read TGCAGTGCTAGAGCCGGACAGTATAATTCACCCCTCCACTTT.

This clonotype was seen repeatedly, ten times or more. This chain's CDR3 is CAISEKDSPYEQYF. The DNA for the CDR3 is TGTGCCATCAGTGAGAAGGACAGCCCCTACGAGCAGTACTTC. The rearrangement joins TRBV10-3 to TRBJ2-7; tentatively, D is TRBD1 (6 bases). This CDR3 spans 14 amino acids. The V and J ends lost 2 bases and 2 bases respectively, with 10 bases between them. In germline, CDR1 is ENHRY, CDR2 SYGVKD.

This rearrangement joins TRBV20-1 to TRBJ1-5; weak D call: TRBD1 (5 bases). Trimming cost V 1 base and J 0 bases, with 13 bases left between them. Germline values: CDR1 DFQATT, CDR2 SNEGSKA (reference sequence). The CDR3 is 16 residues long. CDR3 loop: CSARAGAGYSNQPQHF. The DNA of the CDR3 is TGCAGTGCTAGAGCCGGGGCCGGATATAGCAATCAGCCCCAGCATTTT.

The table lists this clonotype with many counts. The chain links TRBV28 to TRBJ2-7; D assignment may be TRBD1 or TRBD2 (5 bases each). This CDR3 contains 14 residues. Germline V gives CDR1 MDHEN, CDR2 SYDVKM. With 6 bases removed from V and 6 bases from J, the gap between germline ends came to 18 bases. The CDR3 here is CASRSGPGSGEQYF. For the CDR3, the DNA is TGTGCCAGCAGGTCGGGACCAGGCTCTGGCGAGCAGTACTTC.

This clonotype was seen at least ten times. This rearrangement joins TRBV12-3 or TRBV12-4 to TRBJ2-2; unclear D gene. The CDR3 sequence is 13 residues long. Trimming left V 8 bases short and J 5 bases short, with 12 bases between. CDR3 sequence reads: CASRHLMTGELFF. DNA for the CDR3: TGTGCCAGCCGTCATCTCATGACCGGGGAGCTGTTTTTT.